This TCR beta chain appears in the sequencing data of a study of cytomegalovirus exposure and HLA in healthy donors. A multiplex PCR was run with 60 Vbeta primers and 13 Jbeta primers. Measured with immunoSEQ multiplex PCR; TCRdb has only the in-frame clones, and not every one. This sample carries 160,000 or so clones, roughly 79% of them seen once, and the ten largest clones take approximately 1%. V lost 5 bases and J 3 bases, leaving 5 bases between the germline ends. The CDR3 covers 11 residues. Per germline, CDR1 LNHDA and CDR2 SQIVND (reference sequence). About this clone: At the DNA level, this CDR3 is encoded by other sequences in the same sample as well.

The genes are TRBV19 and TRBJ2-7, with D hard to call. What was sequenced was PBMCs. The sequence was obtained from a woman aged 40 to 50 in good health and CMV-seronegative. The CDR3 sequence is CASSSGYEQYF. The CDR3 nucleotides are TGTGCCAGTAGTTCCGGCTACGAGCAGTACTTC.